The 29 T cell receptor beta chains below all came from one sample that was sequenced in a study of cytomegalovirus exposure and HLA in healthy donors. The PCR had 60 Vbeta and 13 Jbeta primers. Here immunoSEQ multiplex PCR was the method, and the copy in TCRdb shows in-frame clones only, minus some. Of over 50,000 clones in the sample, roughly four fifths are singletons; the top ten hold 1.7%. Sequenced: PBMCs. The receptors were gathered from a middle-aged man in good health and CMV-seronegative.

A remark on this clone: A read error may produce the germline difference seen at one junction end. The chain has TRBV30 and TRBJ2-2; TRBD2 matches at 11 bases. This CDR3 has 14 residues. The germline V gene has CDR1 GTSNPN and CDR2 SVGIG (reference sequence). CDR3 coding DNA: TGTGCCTTCGCTAGCGGGAGGAGAACCGGGGAGCTGGTTTTT. Translation: CAFASGRRTGELVF.

This chain uses TRBV7-2 with TRBJ1-1, with D unclear. Trimming took off 4 bases at V and 5 bases at J, with 14 bases between the two ends. Germline V CDR1 and CDR2: SGHTA, FQGNSA. This CDR3 is built from 14 residues. The CDR3 spells CASSWTQQITEAFF. Written as DNA, the CDR3 is TGTGCCAGCAGCTGGACTCAGCAAATAACTGAAGCTTTCTTT. The entire variable domain, with the rest obtained from reference TRBV7-2 and TRBJ1-1, is as follows: GAGVSQSPSNKVTEKGKDVELRCDPISGHTALYWYRQSLGQGLEFLIYFQGNSAPDKSGLPSDRFSAERTGGSVSTLTIQRTQQEDSAVYLCASSWTQQITEAFFGQGTRLTVV.

The chain employs TRBV7-8 and TRBJ2-2; 9 bases line up with TRBD2. The CDR3 sequence is 17 residues long. The germline V gene has CDR1 SGHVS and CDR2 FQNEAQ. V lost 1 base, J lost 5 bases, and 8 bases stayed unmatched. The CDR3 spells CASSLVTGLAQTGELFF. Here the CDR3 DNA reads TGTGCCAGCAGCTTAGTCACCGGACTAGCGCAAACCGGGGAGCTGTTTTTT.

This clone was observed a handful of times. V is TRBV5-1 and J is TRBJ1-4, with TRBD1 matching 7 bases. The CDR3 loop spans 15 amino acids. Per germline, CDR1 SGHRS and CDR2 YFSETQ. V trimming: 3 bases; J trimming: 5 bases; junction bases outside the gene matches: 7. The CDR3 DNA follows: TGCGCCAGCAGCTCCCGGGACAGCGAGAATGAAAAACTGTTTTTT. Protein product: CASSSRDSENEKLFF.

The chain has TRBV29-1 and TRBJ2-3, with D tentatively TRBD2 (6 bases). V gave up 7 bases and J gave up 2 bases, with 7 bases separating them. This CDR3 has 11 amino acids. Germline V gene sequence: CDR1 SQVTM, CDR2 ANQGSEA. CDR3 in amino acids: CSGGDTDTQYF. The CDR3 region has the DNA TGCAGCGGGGGGGACACAGATACGCAGTATTTT.

This rearrangement joins TRBV11-2 to TRBJ2-5; 15 positions agree with TRBD2. J gave up 2 bases and V 5 bases, and 6 bases lay outside the gene matches. The germline gives CDR1 SGHAT, CDR2 FQNNGV. The CDR3 covers 17 residues. This CDR3 reads CASSGLAGGPNQETQYF. In nucleotides, the CDR3 is TGTGCCAGCAGCGGACTAGCGGGGGGGCCTAATCAAGAGACCCAGTACTTC.

Only one count was recorded for this clone. At one end, the junction sequence differs from germline, possibly due to a read error. This chain joins TRBV2 and TRBJ2-7, with TRBD2 identical over 14 bases. The CDR3 is 14 amino acids. Looked up from germline, CDR1 is SNHLY and CDR2 is FYNNEI. The CDR3 sequence: CASSEGARLAGGLF. The CDR3 nucleotides read TGTGCCAGCAGTGAGGGGGCCCGACTAGCGGGGGGGCTCTTC.

For the CDR3, the DNA is TGTGCCAGCAGCTTACAGGGAGCACTCCTCCACTTT. This encodes CASSLQGALLHF. The chain links TRBV5-4 to TRBJ1-6; a possible D gene is TRBD1 (6 bases). Looked up from germline, CDR1 is SGHNT and CDR2 is YYREEE (reference sequence). This CDR3 is built from 12 residues. Trimming cost V 2 bases and J 15 bases, with 12 bases left between them.

The chain is built from TRBV4-1 and TRBJ1-1; 9 positions match TRBD1. CDR1 and CDR2 (germline): MGHRA, YSYEKL. With 0 bases clipped from V and 4 bases from J, the junction kept 3 bases outside the gene matches. The CDR3 runs 15 residues. CDR3 residues: CASSQDTGGLTEAFF. CDR3 nucleotide sequence: TGCGCCAGCAGCCAAGACACAGGGGGCCTCACTGAAGCTTTCTTT.

Concerning this clone: At the DNA level, this CDR3 is encoded by other sequences in the same sample as well. V is TRBV19 and J is TRBJ1-1; D not certain. Germline V gives CDR1 LNHDA, CDR2 SQIVND (reference sequence). Deletions cut 2 bases from V and 0 bases from J, with 7 bases between. The CDR3 is made up of 14 amino acids. The CDR3, as DNA: TGTGCCAGTAGTATACCGGGAATGAACACTGAAGCTTTCTTT. This codes for CASSIPGMNTEAFF. Looking up the rest from reference TRBV19 and TRBJ1-1 gives the full variable domain: DGGITQSPKYLFRKEGQNVTLSCEQNLNHDAMYWYRQDPGQGLRLIYYSQIVNDFQKGDIAEGYSVSREKKESFPLTVTSAQKNPTAFYLCASSIPGMNTEAFFGQGTRLTVV.

The rearrangement uses TRBV29-1 and TRBJ2-2, with 14 bases identical to TRBD2. CDR3 length: 17 residues. Germline CDR1 reads SQVTM; CDR2 reads ANQGSEA. The trim removed 4 bases at V and 4 bases at J, leaving 8 bases unmatched. CDR3 in amino acids: CSVARLAGGPGTGELFF. CDR3 DNA: TGCAGCGTTGCCCGACTAGCGGGGGGGCCGGGCACCGGGGAGCTGTTTTTT.

This clone was detected once. This chain links TRBV28 with TRBJ2-4, with unresolved D. The CDR3 is 16 residues long. The V end was cut by 5 bases, the J end by 0 bases, with 14 bases between. Looked up from germline, CDR1 is MDHEN and CDR2 is SYDVKM. The CDR3 DNA reads as TGTGCCAGCAGTGTAATAATGGCCAGAGCCAAAAACATTCAGTACTTC. Residues: CASSVIMARAKNIQYF.

CDR3 loop: CASIPLPSGGSATQYF. Written as DNA, the CDR3 is TGTGCCAGCATCCCCCTACCTAGCGGGGGGTCAGCTACGCAGTATTTT. The gene calls are TRBV5-5 and TRBJ2-3, with 11 bases fitting TRBD2. The J segment lost 8 bases and the V segment lost 6 bases, leaving 14 bases of the junction unmatched. The CDR3 spans 16 residues. CDR1 is SGHKS and CDR2 is YYEKEE in the germline V gene (reference sequence).

This clone occurred a few times. The chain uses TRBV7-6 and TRBJ1-3; 9 nucleotides line up with TRBD1. From germline, CDR1 is SGHVS and CDR2 FNYEAQ. This CDR3 has 16 amino acids. J gave up 0 bases and V 4 bases, and 4 bases lay outside the gene matches. The CDR3 protein is CASSSTGGNSGNTIYF. The CDR3 DNA reads TGTGCCAGCAGCTCGACAGGGGGAAACTCTGGAAACACCATATATTTT.

The chain recombines TRBV30 with TRBJ1-5; maybe TRBD1 (6 bases). V was clipped by 0 bases and J by 5 bases, with 14 bases between them. The CDR3 has 15 residues. Germline V gives CDR1 GTSNPN, CDR2 SVGIG (reference sequence). DNA for the CDR3: TGTGCCTGGAGTGTATACGGGCAGGGGTATCAGCCCCAGCATTTT. This encodes CAWSVYGQGYQPQHF.

V usage is TRBV2 and J usage is TRBJ2-1; D possibly corresponds to TRBD2 (5 bases). The CDR3 is 14 residues long. Looked up from germline, CDR1 is SNHLY and CDR2 is FYNNEI. The V gene lost 10 bases and the J gene lost 0 bases, with 13 bases spanning the gap. CDR3 amino acids: CAINRGNSYNEQFF. CDR3 DNA: TGTGCCATAAATCGGGGAAACTCCTACAATGAGCAGTTCTTC.

This chain links TRBV18 with TRBJ2-5; TRBD1 agrees at 7 bases. V dropped 3 bases and J dropped 5; count of bases not matched to a gene: 6. The CDR3 length is 14 residues. CDR1 is KGHSH, CDR2 LQKENI, per germline. The CDR3 DNA reads TGTGCCAGCTCACCCCACCCACAGGGGGAGACCCAGTACTTC. Translated, it gives CASSPHPQGETQYF.

V and J are TRBV13 and TRBJ1-2; 9 positions match TRBD1. This CDR3 contains 14 residues. With 3 bases clipped from V and 8 bases from J, the junction kept 7 bases outside the gene matches. Germline loops: CDR1 PRHDT, CDR2 FYEKMQ (reference sequence). In nucleotides, the CDR3 is TGTGCCAGCAGCTTGTCCGGGACAGGGTACGGCTACACCTTC. Protein product: CASSLSGTGYGYTF.

This clone has more than one count but fewer than ten. V gene TRBV11-2 combines with J gene TRBJ2-7; 10 nucleotides agree with TRBD2. The V gene's germline CDR1 is SGHAT and CDR2 FQNNGV. The CDR3 extends over 16 amino acids. V lost 1 base, J lost 4 bases, and 7 bases stayed unmatched. The CDR3 region has the DNA TGTGCCAGCAGCTTAGGTCGAGGACTAGCGGAGTACGAGCAGTACGTC. It specifies CASSLGRGLAEYEQYV.

The chain combines TRBV9 with TRBJ2-2; possibly TRBD1 for D (5 bases). Germline CDR1 is SGDLS and CDR2 is YYNGEE. V shed 1 base and J shed 1 base, with 11 bases lying between them. The CDR3 has 16 amino acids. DNA for the CDR3: TGTGCCAGCAGCGTAAATTATGGACAGAACACCGGGGAGCTGTTTTTT. The encoded protein is CASSVNYGQNTGELFF.

The J gene is TRBJ2-3, the V gene TRBV9; 8 bases fit TRBD1. Germline V CDR1 and CDR2: SGDLS, YYNGEE. The CDR3 sequence is 16 residues long. V lost 4 bases, J lost 1 base, and 8 bases stayed unmatched. CDR3 loop: CASSLIQGGGTDTQYF. In DNA form, the CDR3 reads TGTGCCAGCAGCTTGATACAGGGGGGTGGCACAGATACGCAGTATTTT. The full variable domain, completed using reference TRBV9 and TRBJ2-3, is DSGVTQTPKHLITATGQRVTLRCSPRSGDLSVYWYQQSLDQGLQFLIQYYNGEERAKGNILERFSAQQFPDLHSELNLSSLELGDSALYFCASSLIQGGGTDTQYFGPGTRLTVL.

This rearrangement joins TRBV30 to TRBJ2-7; D uncertain. CDR1 is GTSNPN, CDR2 SVGIG, per germline (reference sequence). Trimming shortened V by 0 bases and J by 1 base, and 7 bases separated the two germline ends. The CDR3 is 13 residues long. The CDR3: CAWSVRSSYEQYF. Written as DNA, the CDR3 is TGTGCCTGGAGTGTACGTAGTTCCTACGAGCAGTACTTC.

The chain joins TRBV10-3 to TRBJ2-1; 7 bases agree with TRBD1. Germline V lookup: CDR1 ENHRY, CDR2 SYGVKD. V was clipped by 6 bases and J by 5 bases; unmatched bases: 7. CDR3 length equals 14 residues. Here the CDR3 reads CAIRAGTANNEQFF. CDR3 sequence (DNA): TGTGCCATCAGGGCCGGGACAGCAAACAATGAGCAGTTCTTC.

The V call is TRBV4-2, the J call TRBJ2-2, with TRBD2 identical over 10 bases. This CDR3 region has 20 residues. Germline lookup yields CDR1 LGHNA and CDR2 YNFKEQ. Unmatched junction bases numbered 23, after V lost 3 bases and J lost 10 bases. CDR3 amino acids: CASSHPTQRGLAGVKAELFF. The CDR3 DNA is TGTGCCAGCAGCCATCCTACGCAGCGGGGGCTAGCGGGGGTTAAGGCGGAGCTGTTTTTT.

The chain uses TRBV28 and TRBJ2-1; D gene uncertain. This CDR3 region has 15 residues. The V gene's germline CDR1 is MDHEN and CDR2 SYDVKM. Between the trimmed V and J ends, which lost 5 bases and 0 bases, there was a span of 11 bases. This CDR3 is CASSLTLSSYNEQFF. CDR3 coding DNA: TGTGCCAGCAGTCTTACCTTGAGCTCCTACAATGAGCAGTTCTTC.

V usage is TRBV28 and J usage is TRBJ1-1, with 9 bases identical to TRBD1. Germline CDR1 and CDR2: MDHEN and SYDVKM. The CDR3 covers 15 residues. V gave up 7 bases and J gave up 2 bases; unmatched junction bases: 8. Here the CDR3 reads CASIESTGGNTEAFF. The CDR3 DNA sequence: TGTGCCAGCATTGAATCCACAGGGGGCAACACTGAAGCTTTCTTT.

The chain employs TRBV5-1 and TRBJ2-5, with TRBD1 matching over 7 bases. The trim removed 4 bases at V and 4 bases at J, leaving 10 bases unmatched. Per the germline V gene, CDR1 is SGHRS and CDR2 is YFSETQ. The CDR3 runs to 15 residues. This chain's CDR3 is CASSDRQGSGETQYF. For the CDR3, the DNA is TGCGCCAGCAGCGACAGACAGGGATCAGGAGAGACCCAGTACTTC.

The genes are TRBV7-6 and TRBJ2-5; D not resolved. V dropped 1 base and J dropped 3 bases, with 12 bases sitting between them. The CDR3 is made up of 15 amino acids. The germline V gene encodes CDR1 SGHVS and CDR2 FNYEAQ. DNA of the CDR3: TGTGCCAGCAGCTTAGGTAGTACTTTAGAAGAGACCCAGTACTTC. Its translation: CASSLGSTLEETQYF.

V and J are TRBV28 and TRBJ2-4; the D is unclear. Germline CDR1 and CDR2: MDHEN and SYDVKM. The CDR3 covers 11 residues. V was clipped by 4 bases and J by 8 bases, with 6 bases between them. The CDR3 protein is CASSWLDIQYF. CDR3 coding DNA: TGTGCCAGCAGTTGGCTGGACATTCAGTACTTC.